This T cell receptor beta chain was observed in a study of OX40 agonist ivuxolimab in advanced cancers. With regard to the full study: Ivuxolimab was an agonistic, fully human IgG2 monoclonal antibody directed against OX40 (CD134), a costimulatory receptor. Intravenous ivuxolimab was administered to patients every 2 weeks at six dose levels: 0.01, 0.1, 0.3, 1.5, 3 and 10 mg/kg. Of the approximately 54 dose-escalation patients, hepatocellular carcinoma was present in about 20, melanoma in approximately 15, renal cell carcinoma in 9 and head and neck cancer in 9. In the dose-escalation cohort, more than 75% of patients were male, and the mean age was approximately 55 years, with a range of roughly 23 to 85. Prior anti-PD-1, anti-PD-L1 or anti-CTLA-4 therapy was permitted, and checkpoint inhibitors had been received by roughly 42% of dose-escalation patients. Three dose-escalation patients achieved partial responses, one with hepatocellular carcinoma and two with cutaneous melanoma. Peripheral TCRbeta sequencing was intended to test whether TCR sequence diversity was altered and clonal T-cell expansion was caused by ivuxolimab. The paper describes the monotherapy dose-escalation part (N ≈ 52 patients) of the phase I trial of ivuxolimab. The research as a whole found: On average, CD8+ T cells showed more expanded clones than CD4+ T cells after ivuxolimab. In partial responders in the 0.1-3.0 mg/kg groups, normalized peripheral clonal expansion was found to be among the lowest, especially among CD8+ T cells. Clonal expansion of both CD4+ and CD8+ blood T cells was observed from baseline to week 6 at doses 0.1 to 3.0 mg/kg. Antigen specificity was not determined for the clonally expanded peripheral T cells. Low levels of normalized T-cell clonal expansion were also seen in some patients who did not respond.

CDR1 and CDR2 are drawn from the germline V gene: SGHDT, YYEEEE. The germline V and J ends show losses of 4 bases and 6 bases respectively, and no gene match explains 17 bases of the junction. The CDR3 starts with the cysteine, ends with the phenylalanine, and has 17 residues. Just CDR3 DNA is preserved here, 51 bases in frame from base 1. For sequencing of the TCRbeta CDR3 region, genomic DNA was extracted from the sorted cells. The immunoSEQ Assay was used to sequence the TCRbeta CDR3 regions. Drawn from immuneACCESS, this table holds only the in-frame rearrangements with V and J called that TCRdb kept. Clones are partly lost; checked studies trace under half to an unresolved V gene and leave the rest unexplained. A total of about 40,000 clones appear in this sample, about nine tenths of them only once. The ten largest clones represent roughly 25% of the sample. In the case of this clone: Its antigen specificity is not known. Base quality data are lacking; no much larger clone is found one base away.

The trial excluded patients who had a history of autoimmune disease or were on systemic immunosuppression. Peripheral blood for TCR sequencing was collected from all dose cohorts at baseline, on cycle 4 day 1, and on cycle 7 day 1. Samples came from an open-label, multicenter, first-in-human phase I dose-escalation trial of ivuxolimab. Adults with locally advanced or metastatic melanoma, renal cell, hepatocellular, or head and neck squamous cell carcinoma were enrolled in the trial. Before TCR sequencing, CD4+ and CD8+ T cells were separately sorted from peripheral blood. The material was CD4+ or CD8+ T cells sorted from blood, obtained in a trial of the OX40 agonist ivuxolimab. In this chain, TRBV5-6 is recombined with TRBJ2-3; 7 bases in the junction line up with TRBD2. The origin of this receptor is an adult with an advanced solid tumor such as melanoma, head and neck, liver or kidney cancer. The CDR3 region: CASSKTGAGVAPDTQYF. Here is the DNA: TGTGCCAGCAGCAAAACAGGTGCGGGAGTGGCCCCGGATACGCAGTATTTT.